A single sample gave rise to the 17 T cell receptor beta chains below, sequenced in a study of cytotoxic CD8 clonotypes in ibrutinib-treated CLL. Method: immunoSEQ multiplex PCR; TCRdb's copy keeps in-frame clones and lacks some. The sample yields about 63,000 clones, over 60% seen once. The sequenced sample was PBMCs, obtained after 12 months of ibrutinib treatment. The receptor set was obtained from a human donor with chronic lymphocytic leukemia.

The chain joins TRBV10-1 to TRBJ2-1, with D unclear. CDR3 length: 11 amino acids. CDR1 and CDR2 from the germline V gene are WNHNN and SYGVQD (reference sequence). With 4 bases removed from V and 7 bases from J, the gap between germline ends came to 5 bases. The DNA of the CDR3 is TGCGCCAGCAGTGGTGAGAATGAGCAGTTCTTC. Protein sequence: CASSGENEQFF.

The chain couples TRBV4-2 to TRBJ2-7, with TRBD2 matching over 7 bases. The CDR3 runs 15 residues. CDR1 is LGHNA and CDR2 is YNFKEQ in the germline V gene. J gave up 3 bases and V 0 bases, and 5 bases lay outside the gene matches. CDR3 DNA: TGTGCCAGCAGCCAAGATCTTGCGGGGGTCTACGAGCAGTACTTC. Its protein is CASSQDLAGVYEQYF.

This clone has a handful of counts. The chain's CDR3 is CASSPGLESTDTQYF. CDR3 nucleotide sequence: TGCGCCAGCAGCCCGGGACTAGAAAGCACAGATACGCAGTATTTT. The chain recombines TRBV5-1 with TRBJ2-3; 8 nucleotides match TRBD2. The CDR3 covers 15 residues. Germline trimming cut 4 bases from V and 0 bases from J; bases unmatched to any gene: 4. Germline V CDR1 and CDR2: SGHRS, YFSETQ.

V and J are TRBV5-1 and TRBJ2-7; D is possibly TRBD1 or TRBD2 (5 bases each). CDR1 SGHRS and CDR2 YFSETQ come from the germline V gene. The CDR3 runs 13 residues. V was pared by 2 bases and J by 4 bases, with 10 bases between. The CDR3 bases are TGCGCCAGCAGCTTAGAGGGGAAATACGAGCAGTACTTC. This sequence encodes CASSLEGKYEQYF.

The chain couples TRBV7-3 to TRBJ2-1, with a weak D call TRBD2 (5 bases). The V end lost 5 bases, the J end lost 2 bases, and 16 bases lay between the germline ends. CDR1 and CDR2 (germline): SGHTA, FQGTGA. This CDR3 contains 16 residues. The CDR3: CASSPEGLATYNEQFF. The CDR3 DNA is TGTGCCAGCAGCCCCGAGGGATTAGCGACCTACAATGAGCAGTTCTTC. Together with reference TRBV7-3 and TRBJ2-1, the CDR3 gives the full variable domain: GAGVSQTPSNKVTEKGKYVELRCDPISGHTALYWYRQSLGQGPEFLIYFQGTGAADDSGLPNDRFFAVRPEGSVSTLKIQRTERGDSAVYLCASSPEGLATYNEQFFGPGTRLTVL.

The V call is TRBV6-6, the J call TRBJ1-2; 11 bases are a match to TRBD1. Germline CDR1 is MNHNY and CDR2 is SVGAGI (reference sequence). V was pared by 7 bases and J by 5 bases, with 3 bases of the junction left unmatched. This CDR3 is 13 amino acids long. CDR3 sequence reads: CASTGTGGYGYTF. CDR3 nucleotides: TGTGCCAGCACCGGGACAGGGGGGTATGGCTACACCTTC.

The rearrangement uses TRBV5-4 and TRBJ2-3, with D possibly TRBD1 on 6 matching bases. The CDR3 is 15 residues long. V lost 3 bases and J lost 0, with 11 bases in between. Germline CDR1 and CDR2: SGHNT and YYREEE (reference sequence). CDR3 residues: CASSSGQPSTDTQYF. Written as DNA, the CDR3 is TGTGCCAGCAGCTCCGGACAGCCTAGCACAGATACGCAGTATTTT.

The rearrangement joins TRBV6-1 to TRBJ1-1; D is ambiguous. CDR3 length: 15 residues. Trimming shortened V by 2 bases and J by 2 bases, and 12 bases separated the two germline ends. Per the germline V gene, CDR1 is MNHNS and CDR2 is SASEGT. The CDR3 sequence is CASSETADRNTEAFF. The CDR3 DNA reads as TGTGCCAGCAGTGAAACCGCGGATAGAAACACTGAAGCTTTCTTT.

This clone turned up a few times. V is TRBV7-8 and J is TRBJ1-2; no clear D gene. The CDR3 runs 13 residues. Germline V gene sequence: CDR1 SGHVS, CDR2 FQNEAQ. V was cut by 0 bases and J by 2 bases, with 4 bases left in between. The CDR3 nucleotides are TGTGCCAGCAGCTTAGCACACAACTATGGCTACACCTTC. Translating gives CASSLAHNYGYTF.

The chain links TRBV10-3 to TRBJ2-5, with TRBD2 matching 9 bases. Losses at the gene ends were 5 bases for V and 5 bases for J; bases not matched to a gene: 6. The CDR3 is 14 residues long. Germline lookup yields CDR1 ENHRY and CDR2 SYGVKD. CDR3 loop: CAISKGLAQETQYF. The CDR3, as DNA: TGTGCCATCAGTAAGGGACTAGCCCAGGAGACCCAGTACTTC.

The chain uses TRBV7-8 and TRBJ1-1; D is unclear. This CDR3 is 16 amino acids long. Between the trimmed V and J ends, which lost 0 bases and 6 bases, there was a span of 17 bases. Germline-derived CDR1 and CDR2 are SGHVS and FQNEAQ. CDR3: CASSLAAWEKTAEAFF. In DNA, the CDR3 is TGTGCCAGCAGCTTAGCGGCATGGGAGAAGACGGCTGAAGCTTTCTTT.

The V and J genes are TRBV7-9 and TRBJ2-1; no definite D call. This CDR3 contains 15 residues. Germline CDR1 SEHNR, CDR2 FQNEAQ (reference sequence). Trimming left V 5 bases short and J 4 bases short, with 15 bases between. CDR3 DNA: TGTGCCAGCAGCCCCTTGGTAGGTTCATACAATGAGCAGTTCTTC. Protein: CASSPLVGSYNEQFF.

The chain is built from TRBV6-1 and TRBJ2-3; unclear D gene. From germline, CDR1 is MNHNS and CDR2 SASEGT. The CDR3 is 15 residues long. Between the trimmed V and J ends, which lost 2 bases and 0 bases, there was a span of 9 bases. The CDR3 sequence: CASSELRISTDTQYF. CDR3 coding DNA: TGTGCCAGCAGTGAACTGCGAATCAGCACAGATACGCAGTATTTT.

To note about this clone: The same CDR3 can be traced to other DNA sequences in this sample. The gene calls are TRBV27 and TRBJ2-7; D call uncertain. Trimming stripped 2 bases from V and 0 bases from J, with 5 bases between. The V gene's germline CDR1 is MNHEY and CDR2 SMNVEV (reference sequence). The CDR3 runs 13 residues. The CDR3 coding sequence is TGTGCCAGCAGTTTAACAAGCTCCTACGAGCAGTACTTC. This encodes CASSLTSSYEQYF.

The J gene is TRBJ1-4, the V gene TRBV6-1; a weak D match, TRBD1 (5 bases). Germline V lookup: CDR1 MNHNS, CDR2 SASEGT. Trimming took off 3 bases at V and 8 bases at J, with 16 bases between the two ends. The CDR3 is 15 residues long. The CDR3 DNA reads as TGTGCCAGCAGTGAGTGGGACGGGGTGAGAGAAAAACTGTTTTTT. Residues: CASSEWDGVREKLFF.

This clone was seen a handful of times. This chain links TRBV6-5 with TRBJ2-7, with TRBD1 identical over 7 bases. V shed 6 bases and J 3 bases; nucleotides not matched to a gene: 8. CDR3 length: 14 residues. CDR1 and CDR2 from the germline V gene are MNHEY and SVGAGI. CDR3: CASSPHRGYYEQYF. The CDR3 DNA follows: TGTGCCAGCAGCCCCCACAGGGGTTACTACGAGCAGTACTTC.

The CDR3 DNA reads TGTGCCAGCAGCTACTCCAGAGGGTACCAAGAGACCCAGTACTTC. It specifies CASSYSRGYQETQYF. The chain has TRBV11-2 and TRBJ2-5; D may be TRBD2 (5 bases). Germline V gene sequence: CDR1 SGHAT, CDR2 FQNNGV. Trimming removed 4 bases at V and 0 bases at J, with 12 bases between. There are 15 residues in the CDR3.